The 20 T cell receptor beta chains listed next were all sequenced from one sample in a study of T cell repertoires in cytomegalovirus infection. One entry per CDR3 protein results from TCRdb running MiXCR on the reads. This sample carries about 440,000 distinct CDR3 sequences, 25% to 40% of them seen once, and the ten largest clones take roughly 15%. Sequenced: PBMCs. These receptors all stem from a human donor in good health (CMV status not recorded). Some clones in this sample may be carry-over from other donors' samples.

The chain has TRBV6-5 and TRBJ2-2; D is ambiguous. Per germline, CDR1 MNHEY and CDR2 SVGAGI. Trimming shortened V by 0 bases and J by 2 bases, and 10 bases separated the two germline ends. This CDR3 is 16 amino acids long. For the CDR3, the DNA is TGTGCCAGCAGTTACTCTTCAGGAGACAACACCGGGGAGCTGTTTTTT. Translated: CASSYSSGDNTGELFF.

V gene TRBV20-1 combines with J gene TRBJ1-5, with TRBD1 identical over 11 bases. The CDR3 has 15 amino acids. V lost 7 bases and J lost 6; bases outside the gene matches: 11. CDR1 DFQATT and CDR2 SNEGSKA come from the germline V gene (reference sequence). The CDR3 DNA follows: TGCAGTGTTCAAACCGGGACAGGGGGTTCTCAGCCCCAGCATTTT. Protein: CSVQTGTGGSQPQHF.

This clonotype was detected a few times. This chain links TRBV19 with TRBJ2-1; the D gene is possibly TRBD2 (5 bases). The CDR3 contains 14 residues. Germline V gene lookup returns CDR1 LNHDA and CDR2 SQIVND (reference sequence). Trimming left V 5 bases short and J 8 bases short, with 16 bases between. The CDR3 loop is CASSSRLYLDEQFF. The CDR3 DNA is TGTGCCAGTAGTTCCAGACTATACTTGGATGAGCAGTTCTTC.

The chain couples TRBV28 to TRBJ2-3; the D gene is possibly TRBD2 (6 bases). CDR3 length: 13 amino acids. Germline V lookup: CDR1 MDHEN, CDR2 SYDVKM. Trimming removed 5 bases at V and 6 bases at J, with 12 bases between. CDR3 protein: CASSPHGRDTQYF. The DNA for the CDR3 is TGTGCCAGCAGTCCCCATGGGAGGGATACGCAGTATTTT.

This clonotype has more than one count but fewer than ten. CDR3 residues: CASSLALGATDEQFF. CDR3 coding DNA: TGTGCCAGCAGCTTAGCCCTGGGGGCAACGGATGAGCAGTTCTTC. V usage is TRBV7-9 and J usage is TRBJ2-1, with D perhaps matching TRBD1 (6 bases). CDR1 and CDR2 (germline): SEHNR, FQNEAQ (reference sequence). Trimming stripped 0 bases from V and 8 bases from J, with 14 bases between. There are 15 residues in the CDR3.

The genes are TRBV20-1 and TRBJ1-6, with 8 bases that match TRBD1. Germline CDR1 and CDR2: DFQATT and SNEGSKA (reference sequence). V was clipped by 1 base and J by 4 bases; unmatched bases: 12. The CDR3 covers 18 residues. The CDR3 DNA sequence: TGCAGTGCTAGAGTGGGGACAGGCGGAAGTTCTTATAATTCACCCCTCCACTTT. This gives the protein CSARVGTGGSSYNSPLHF.

This clonotype was recorded at least ten times. CDR3: CASSLGAGVNEQFF. The DNA of the CDR3 is TGTGCCAGCAGCTTAGGGGCAGGGGTCAATGAGCAGTTCTTC. The V gene is TRBV7-2, the J gene TRBJ2-1; D possibly corresponds to TRBD1 (6 bases). Germline CDR1 and CDR2: SGHTA and FQGNSA. The V end was cut by 1 base, the J end by 6 bases, with 10 bases between. This CDR3 is 14 amino acids long.

The chain carries TRBV19 and TRBJ2-5, with TRBD2 matching 7 bases. The V gene end was trimmed by 7 bases and the J gene end by 5 bases; junction bases not matched to a gene: 13. Germline V gene lookup returns CDR1 LNHDA and CDR2 SQIVND (reference sequence). The CDR3 consists of 15 residues. CDR3 bases: TGTGCCAGTACCCCCCAGGCGGGGGAGTTGGAGACCCAGTACTTC. Its translation: CASTPQAGELETQYF.

On this clonotype: The CDR3 ends on some other residue instead of the conserved phenylalanine or tryptophan, so this is likely a read error. The chain carries TRBV7-8 and TRBJ2-1; possibly TRBD1 for D (7 bases). CDR1 is SGHVS, CDR2 FQNEAQ, per germline. Trimming stripped 7 bases from V and 1 base from J, with 17 bases between. This CDR3 has 16 residues. The CDR3 spells CASNKGGAGSYNEQFL. For the CDR3, the DNA is TGTGCCAGCAACAAAGGGGGCGCGGGGTCCTACAATGAGCAGTTCTTA.

This clonotype was counted a few times. In nucleotides, the CDR3 is TGTGCCACCAGCAGAGAAACAGCTGGCACTGAAGCTTTCTTT. The encoded protein is CATSRETAGTEAFF. The V and J genes are TRBV15 and TRBJ1-1, with D uncertain. CDR1 is LNHNV and CDR2 is YYDKDF in the germline V gene (reference sequence). The CDR3 has 14 amino acids. The V gene lost 0 bases and the J gene lost 4 bases, with 9 bases spanning the gap.

This chain joins TRBV28 and TRBJ1-1, with 8 bases lining up with TRBD1. There are 16 residues in the CDR3. With 6 bases clipped from V and 10 bases from J, the junction kept 19 bases outside the gene matches. Germline V CDR1 and CDR2: MDHEN, SYDVKM. The CDR3 bases are TGTGCCAGCAGGCCAGGGGGCGTACAGAACTCTTTGGGAGCTTTCTTT. It encodes CASRPGGVQNSLGAFF.

This clonotype was recorded a few times. V gene TRBV20-1 combines with J gene TRBJ2-1; 9 bases are a match to TRBD1. CDR1 is DFQATT and CDR2 is SNEGSKA in the germline V gene (reference sequence). With 3 bases clipped from V and 1 base from J, the junction kept 10 bases outside the gene matches. The CDR3 is 17 amino acids. The CDR3 DNA reads as TGCAGTGCTAGGGACAGGGGCTCCCCATGGTCCTACAATGAGCAGTTCTTC. Protein sequence: CSARDRGSPWSYNEQFF.

This clonotype has more than one count but fewer than ten. The chain joins TRBV10-3 to TRBJ2-7; the D is unclear. Between the trimmed V and J ends, which lost 6 bases and 2 bases, there was a span of 14 bases. This CDR3 has 14 residues. Germline-derived CDR1 and CDR2 are ENHRY and SYGVKD. In DNA, the CDR3 is TGTGCCATCAGACCTCCCGACTCCACCTACGAGCAGTACTTC. Translating gives CAIRPPDSTYEQYF.

The rearrangement links TRBV28 to TRBJ2-1; TRBD1 matches at 8 bases. In germline, CDR1 is MDHEN, CDR2 SYDVKM. After removal of 3 bases from V and 4 bases from J, the junction contained 11 bases not matched to a gene. CDR3 length: 17 amino acids. The chain's CDR3 is CASSFSKQGVQYNEQFF. In nucleotides, the CDR3 is TGTGCCAGCAGTTTTAGCAAACAGGGGGTTCAGTACAATGAGCAGTTCTTC.

V gene TRBV20-1 combines with J gene TRBJ1-5; D not certain. The length of the CDR3 is 17 residues. Trimming took off 3 bases at V and 0 bases at J, with 18 bases between the two ends. The germline gives CDR1 DFQATT, CDR2 SNEGSKA (reference sequence). CDR3 in amino acids: CSASRSPVPYSNQPQHF. The CDR3, as DNA: TGCAGTGCTAGTCGGTCACCCGTCCCATATAGCAATCAGCCCCAGCATTTT.

This clonotype has only one observation. Being one base from a much bigger clone, this may be a read error. The V and J genes are TRBV12-3 or TRBV12-4 and TRBJ1-5; D is ambiguous. This CDR3 is 13 amino acids long. CDR3 DNA sequence: TGTGCCAGCAGTTTCCGCCTTAATCAGCCCCAGCGTTTT. It is translated as CASSFRLNQPQRF.

As regards this clonotype: The junction does not match germline at one end; this may be a read error. V gene TRBV27 combines with J gene TRBJ2-3; tentatively, D is TRBD1 (5 bases). Germline V gene sequence: CDR1 MNHEY, CDR2 SMNVEV (reference sequence). CDR3 length equals 10 residues. The CDR3 region has the DNA TGCACGGCAGGGAAGAATACGCAGTATTTT. This sequence encodes CTAGKNTQYF.

This clonotype was observed at least ten times. This rearrangement joins TRBV11-2 to TRBJ2-1; 7 nucleotides agree with TRBD2. After removal of 5 bases from V and 0 bases from J, the junction contained 7 bases not matched to a gene. The CDR3 sequence is 16 residues long. CDR1 and CDR2 (germline): SGHAT, FQNNGV. The CDR3 nucleotides read TGTGCCAGCAGCCCAAGGGACTATTCCTCCTACAATGAGCAGTTCTTC. Amino acid sequence: CASSPRDYSSYNEQFF.

This chain connects TRBV30 to TRBJ1-1; no definite D call. Trimming stripped 0 bases from V and 4 bases from J, with 9 bases between. The germline V gene has CDR1 GTSNPN and CDR2 SVGIG (reference sequence). The CDR3 contains 13 residues. The DNA of the CDR3 is TGTGCCTGGAGTGTTGGGGTAGGCACTGAAGCTTTCTTT. This gives the protein CAWSVGVGTEAFF.

The chain carries TRBV6-2 or TRBV6-3 and TRBJ2-3; 8 bases map to TRBD2. Germline-derived CDR1 and CDR2 are MNHEY and SVGEGT. Losses at the gene ends were 0 bases for V and 3 bases for J; bases not matched to a gene: 11. This CDR3 has 18 residues. The CDR3 loop reads CASSYSLAGTPGTDTQYF. The CDR3 nucleotides are TGTGCCAGCAGTTACTCGTTAGCGGGAACCCCGGGGACAGATACGCAGTATTTT.